The entry below gives a single T cell receptor beta chain sequence along with its context. Treatment in this sample: around 19 received Ad26.COV2.S at low or high dose, single or two shots; roughly 5 received placebo; per-sample allocation not given. Sampling happened 63 days after the first vaccine or placebo injection. Sequenced by immunoSEQ multiplex PCR; TCRdb stores in-frame clones only, minus some. The sample contains fewer than 500,000 clones, 75% to 90% of which appear only once. This sample was included in a study of Ad26.COV2.S vaccination and SARS-CoV-2 variants. The CDR3 length is 15 residues. Germline V gene lookup returns CDR1 MNHEY and CDR2 SVGAGI. V lost 6 bases and J lost 6, with 17 bases in between.

This sequence was found in a person aged 18-65 years who received the Ad26.COV2.S COVID-19 vaccine or a placebo. The sequences come from peripheral blood, collected in a trial of Ad26.COV2.S vaccine versus placebo. The chain combines TRBV6-5 with TRBJ1-4, with D maybe TRBD1 (6 bases). The CDR3 protein is CASSLKGGGYEKLFF. DNA for the CDR3: TGTGCCAGCAGCCTGAAGGGGGGTGGGTATGAAAAACTGTTTTTT.